One and the same sample provided the 10 T cell receptor beta chains below, sequenced in a study of T-cell memory formation after mild COVID-19. One entry per CDR3 protein results from TCRdb running MiXCR on the 5' RACE reads. The sample lists roughly 300,000 distinct CDR3 sequences, 7.5% to 9.5% seen once, with about 20% in the top ten. The material sequenced was PBMCs or a T cell subset sorted from them (not recorded which). The receptors shown here come from a young man who had mild COVID-19 (a few samples of this study predate the infection). Cell type and time point are not known.

This clonotype was picked up many times. This CDR3 reads CASSGASGKETQYF. CDR3 in DNA: TGTGCCAGTAGCGGGGCGTCAGGGAAAGAGACCCAGTACTTC. The J gene is TRBJ2-5, the V gene TRBV19; D may correspond to TRBD1 or TRBD2 (5 bases each). CDR3 length equals 14 residues. V lost 6 bases and J lost 3, with 14 bases in between. Germline assignment: CDR1 LNHDA and CDR2 SQIVND (reference sequence).

This clonotype showed up just a few times. The chain employs TRBV7-6 and TRBJ2-2; 7 bases line up with TRBD1. J lost 5 bases, V lost 5 bases, and 11 bases had no gene match. Germline values: CDR1 SGHVS, CDR2 FNYEAQ. There are 16 residues in the CDR3. Here the CDR3 reads CASSISEGGGTGELFF. The CDR3 nucleotides read TGTGCCAGCAGCATCTCAGAAGGGGGCGGTACCGGGGAGCTGTTTTTT.

V usage is TRBV9 and J usage is TRBJ2-2; tentative D call: TRBD2 (6 bases). The CDR3 is 15 residues long. With 3 bases removed from V and 4 bases from J, the gap between germline ends came to 13 bases. Germline V gene data show CDR1 as SGDLS and CDR2 as YYNGEE. The CDR3 loop is CASSARGGTTGELFF. The CDR3, as DNA: TGTGCCAGCAGCGCCCGAGGAGGGACCACCGGGGAGCTGTTTTTT.

There are many counts of this clonotype. The chain carries TRBV29-1 and TRBJ2-2, with a possible D match to TRBD2 (6 bases). CDR3 length: 16 residues. Trimming shortened V by 1 base and J by 5 bases, and 17 bases separated the two germline ends. Germline CDR1 is SQVTM and CDR2 is ANQGSEA. The CDR3, as DNA: TGCAGCGTTGAAGCAGGACGGGGGTCTTGGACCGGGGAGCTGTTTTTT. Protein: CSVEAGRGSWTGELFF.

The chain combines TRBV6-6 with TRBJ1-5, with TRBD1 identical over 9 bases. The trim removed 5 bases at V and 7 bases at J, leaving 3 bases unmatched. The CDR3 length is 13 residues. From germline, CDR1 is MNHNY and CDR2 SVGAGI (reference sequence). Here the CDR3 DNA reads TGTGCCAGCAGTACAGGGGGCAGACAGCCCCAGCATTTT. Its protein is CASSTGGRQPQHF.

CDR3 protein: CASSQDIGQGIGVETQYF. The CDR3 DNA reads TGCGCCAGCAGCCAAGACATAGGACAGGGGATTGGAGTAGAGACCCAGTACTTC. This sequence joins TRBV4-3 and TRBJ2-5; 9 positions match TRBD1. CDR3 length: 18 residues. Germline values: CDR1 LGHNA, CDR2 YSLEER. With V trimmed by 0 bases and J by 4 bases, 12 bases remained unmatched.

This chain connects TRBV4-1 to TRBJ1-1; D is unclear. The CDR3 runs to 14 residues. Looked up from germline, CDR1 is MGHRA and CDR2 is YSYEKL. The germline V and J ends were trimmed by 1 base and 5 bases, with 11 bases remaining between them. CDR3 sequence (DNA): TGCGCCAGCAGCCAAGGTGTGAGGGAGACTGAAGCTTTCTTT. Amino acids: CASSQGVRETEAFF.

This clonotype was seen repeatedly, ten times or more. The chain employs TRBV5-1 and TRBJ1-6, with no clear D. This CDR3 has 13 residues. From germline, CDR1 is SGHRS and CDR2 YFSETQ. The ends were cut back, 1 base at V and 8 bases at J, with 7 bases in the middle. The CDR3 DNA reads as TGCGCCAGCAGCTTGAAGATGGATTCACCCCTCCACTTT. Its translation: CASSLKMDSPLHF.

The J gene is TRBJ2-1, the V gene TRBV5-1; D might be TRBD1 (5 bases). The CDR3 spans 15 residues. In germline, CDR1 is SGHRS, CDR2 YFSETQ. V was pared by 4 bases and J by 2 bases, with 13 bases between. Here the CDR3 reads CASSTSGNPYNEQFF. Here the CDR3 DNA reads TGCGCCAGCAGCACATCAGGGAACCCCTACAATGAGCAGTTCTTC.

The chain employs TRBV28 and TRBJ2-1; unclear D gene. Trimming removed 1 base at V and 6 bases at J, with 10 bases between. This CDR3 spans 14 amino acids. Germline V gene data show CDR1 as MDHEN and CDR2 as SYDVKM. The CDR3 region is CASSLLDAANEQFF. CDR3 nucleotide sequence: TGTGCCAGCAGTTTATTGGACGCGGCCAATGAGCAGTTCTTC.